The clone carrying this T cell receptor beta chain was detected a few times. Its antigen is as yet unknown. Sequenced by immunoSEQ multiplex PCR; TCRdb stores in-frame clones only, minus some. Seen here are around 150,000 clones, 92% observed once, and the top ten hold roughly 3.4%. This sample is part of a study of T cell responses to AZD1222 COVID-19 vaccine. The study, taken as a whole, reports: Clonal diversity was possibly underestimated, and white British individuals and females predominated among donors.

Germline lookup yields CDR1 MNHEY and CDR2 SMNVEV (reference sequence). This CDR3 region has 16 residues. Trimming removed 0 bases from V and 7 bases from J, with 15 bases in between. The TCR originated in an adult who received the AZD1222 COVID-19 vaccine. The V gene is TRBV27, the J gene TRBJ2-2, with D perhaps matching TRBD1 or TRBD2 (5 bases each). Sequencing used peripheral blood, obtained 28 days after the second AZD1222 dose. CDR3: CASSLSLGETLGELFF. The CDR3 DNA reads TGTGCCAGCAGTTTATCGCTGGGGGAAACTCTCGGGGAGCTGTTTTTT.